This T cell receptor delta chain was profiled in a study of gamma-delta T cells after stem cell transplantation. TCRdb re-called clones from the RT-PCR reads using CATT. The profile covers 10,000 to 12,000 delta-chain clones, with around two fifths appearing a single time and roughly 2.9% taken by the ten largest. This clone is deemed medium-sized. This CDR3 contains 20 residues. V shed 3 bases, J shed 0 bases, and the junction held 10 bases outside the gene matches. Germline loops: CDR1 GEAIGNYY, CDR2 EKD. The source material was gamma-delta T cells. The source is a human donor. It is not recorded whose cells these are; they may come from a transplant donor. This sequence joins TRDV2 and TRDJ3; 10 bases agree with TRDD3. CDR3 sequence: CACDHLLGDLSSWDTRQMFF. DNA of the CDR3: TGTGCCTGTGACCACCTACTGGGGGATCTAAGCTCCTGGGACACCCGACAGATGTTTTTC.